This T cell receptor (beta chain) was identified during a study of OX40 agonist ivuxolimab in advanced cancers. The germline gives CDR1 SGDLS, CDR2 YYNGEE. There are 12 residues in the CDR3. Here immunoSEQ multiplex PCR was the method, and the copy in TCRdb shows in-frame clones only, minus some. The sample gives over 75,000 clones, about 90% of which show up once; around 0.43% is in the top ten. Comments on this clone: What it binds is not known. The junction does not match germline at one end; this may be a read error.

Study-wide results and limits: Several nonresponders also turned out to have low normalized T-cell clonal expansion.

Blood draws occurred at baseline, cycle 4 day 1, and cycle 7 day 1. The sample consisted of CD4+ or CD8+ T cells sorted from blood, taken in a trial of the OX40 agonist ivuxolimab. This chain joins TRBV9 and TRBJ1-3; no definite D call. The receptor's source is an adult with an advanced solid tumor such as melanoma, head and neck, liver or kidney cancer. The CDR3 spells CASSASGNTIYF. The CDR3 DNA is TGTGCCAGCAGCGCCTCTGGTAACACCATATATTTT.